A selection of T cell receptor beta chains follows, all from one sample in a study of cytomegalovirus exposure and HLA in healthy donors. The protocol was immunoSEQ multiplex PCR, while the TCRdb copy is restricted to in-frame clones and leaves out a portion. The sample consists of about 56,000 clones, 90% to 95% of them appearing once. Sequencing was performed on PBMCs. The receptors were sampled from a woman aged 18 to 35 in good health and CMV-seropositive. Each CDR3 is given with its conserved first and last residue. The D gene is left open where the match is weak. The size of a clone is reported for some rows only, either as once, few or many, or as a class for expanded clones.

TRBV5-1,TRBD1,TRBJ1-2,NA,TGCGCCAGCAGCTCGACAGGGGGCAAGAACTATGGCTACACCTTC,CASSSTGGKNYGYTF
TRBV7-6,TRBD1,TRBJ1-2,NA,TGTGCCAGCAGCAAGACAGGGGAAGGCTATGGCTACACCTTC,CASSKTGEGYGYTF
TRBV4-1,TRBD1,TRBJ1-5,NA,TGCGCCAGCAGCCAAGAAGGGGGACAGAATCAGCCCCAGCATTTT,CASSQEGGQNQPQHF
TRBV9,TRBD1,TRBJ2-3,NA,TGTGCCAGCAGCCCTCAAGGACAGGCTAGCACAGATACGCAGTATTTT,CASSPQGQASTDTQYF
TRBV4-3,NA,TRBJ1-4,once,TGCGCCAGCAGCCAAGATAGGGGTTTCTCGGCAACTAATGAAAAACTGTTTTTT,CASSQDRGFSATNEKLFF
TRBV5-1,NA,TRBJ2-7,NA,TGCGCCAGCAGCTTGGCCGGAGGAGCCTACGAGCAGTACTTC,CASSLAGGAYEQYF
TRBV5-1,NA,TRBJ1-1,NA,TGCGCCAGCAGCTTGGATCAGCAGGTAGCTTTCTTT,CASSLDQQVAFF
TRBV7-6,TRBD1,TRBJ1-3,NA,TGTGCCAGCAGCCTGAGGGGGACAGGGGACGGAAACACCATATATTTT,CASSLRGTGDGNTIYF
TRBV19,TRBD2,TRBJ2-2,NA,TGTGCCAGTAGTAAACGACTAGCGGGGAACACCGGGGAGCTGTTTTTT,CASSKRLAGNTGELFF
TRBV29-1,NA,TRBJ2-1,NA,TGCAGCGTTGGGAGGGGTCGGGGCAATGAGCAGTTCTTC,CSVGRGRGNEQFF
TRBV9,TRBD2,TRBJ2-7,NA,TGTGCCAGCAGCGGAAGCGGGGGCCCCGGGTCCTACGAGCAGTACTTC,CASSGSGGPGSYEQYF
TRBV29-1,NA,TRBJ2-3,NA,TGCAGCGTTGAATACGGGGATACGCAGTATTTT,CSVEYGDTQYF
TRBV30,TRBD1,TRBJ1-4,NA,TGTGCCTCAACAACAGGGGGCCGGGAAAAACTGTTTTTT,CASTTGGREKLFF
TRBV7-9,TRBD1,TRBJ1-2,once,TGTGCCAGCAGCATAGGACAGGGCGCTAACTATGGCTACACCTTC,CASSIGQGANYGYTF
TRBV7-6,NA,TRBJ2-6,NA,TGTGCCAGCAGCTTACTCCCCTCTGGGGCCAACGTCCTGACTTTC,CASSLLPSGANVLTF
TRBV10-3,TRBD1,TRBJ2-7,NA,TGTGCCATCAGTCTTACAGGGGAGCACGAGCAGTACTTC,CAISLTGEHEQYF
TRBV27,TRBD2,TRBJ2-1,NA,TGTGCCAGCAGCATAGCGGGGGGGCCTGGAGAGCAGTTCTTC,CASSIAGGPGEQFF
TRBV6-5,TRBD1,TRBJ1-2,NA,TGTGCCAGCAGTTACGAACAGGGGGCGCATGGCTACACCTTC,CASSYEQGAHGYTF
TRBV11-2,NA,TRBJ1-1,once,TGTGCCAGCCGTAGGGCAGGGGCGGCGAACACTGAAGCTTTCTTT,CASRRAGAANTEAFF
TRBV7-2,NA,TRBJ1-6,NA,TGTGCCAGCAGCTTAGCCAACGGGGTGCGGAATTCACCCCTCCACTTT,CASSLANGVRNSPLHF
TRBV11-2,NA,TRBJ1-4,NA,TGTGCCAGCAGCCTGGATCCGGTACAGGCTAATGAAAAACTGTTTTTT,CASSLDPVQANEKLFF
TRBV29-1,NA,TRBJ1-3,NA,TGCAGCGTTGTCCCCCTGGGCCTCTCTGGAAACACCATATATTTT,CSVVPLGLSGNTIYF
TRBV2,NA,TRBJ1-1,NA,TGTGCCAGCAGTGTTAGGGGGGGCCTCGTTGATCTGAACACTGAAGCTTTCTTT,CASSVRGGLVDLNTEAFF
TRBV7-3,NA,TRBJ2-2,NA,TGTGCCAGCAGCACCCCAGCCGGGGAGCTGTTTTTT,CASSTPAGELFF
TRBV2,TRBD1,TRBJ2-1,NA,TGTGCCAGCAGGGTACAGGGGATCAATGAGCAGTTCTTC,CASRVQGINEQFF
TRBV9,TRBD2,TRBJ2-1,few,TGTGCCAGCAGCATGAGACCTAGCGGGGGTTACAATGAGCAGTTCTTC,CASSMRPSGGYNEQFF
TRBV5-4,NA,TRBJ1-2,NA,TGTGCCAGCAGCTTGCGTTCGGGTAACTATGGCTACACCTTC,CASSLRSGNYGYTF
TRBV10-3,NA,TRBJ2-7,NA,TGTGCCATCAGTGATACCTACGAGCAGTACTTC,CAISDTYEQYF
TRBV28,TRBD2,TRBJ2-3,NA,TGTGCCAGCAGTTTTCAGCGGGGGGGCAGCGATACGCAGTATTTT,CASSFQRGGSDTQYF
TRBV5-1,TRBD1,TRBJ1-1,NA,TGCGCCAGCAGCCGACAGGGGGCGAACACTGAAGCTTTCTTT,CASSRQGANTEAFF
TRBV2,TRBD1,TRBJ1-2,NA,TGTGCCAGCAGGCGACAGGGCCTGGACTATGGCTACACCTTC,CASRRQGLDYGYTF
TRBV11-2,NA,TRBJ1-6,NA,TGTGCCAGCAGCTTAGACAGGGTGGGGCGTTCACCCCTCCACTTT,CASSLDRVGRSPLHF
TRBV28,TRBD1,TRBJ1-2,NA,TGTGCCAGCTGTTGGACAGGGAGGACCGATGGCTACACCTTC,CASCWTGRTDGYTF
TRBV7-6,TRBD2,TRBJ2-2,once,TGTGCCAGCAGACCCGGAGGGACTAGCGGGGGGACGAACACCGGGGAGCTGTTTTTT,CASRPGGTSGGTNTGELFF
TRBV27,NA,TRBJ1-6,few,TGTGCCAGTGTGTTACGGTGGAGACAGGCACCGTCACCCCTCCACTTT,CASVLRWRQAPSPLHF
TRBV10-1,NA,TRBJ1-4,NA,TGCGCCAGCAGTGGGGGGGGAGGGACCAATGAAAAACTGTTTTTT,CASSGGGGTNEKLFF
TRBV6-5,TRBD1,TRBJ2-1,NA,TGTGCCAGCAGTTTACAGGGGCCCTACAATGAGCAGTTCTTC,CASSLQGPYNEQFF
TRBV27,TRBD1,TRBJ1-1,NA,TGTGCCAGCAGTCTTTATAGGAATTACAGGGGGCAGGTGAACACTGAAGCTTTCTTT,CASSLYRNYRGQVNTEAFF
TRBV28,NA,TRBJ1-1,once,TGTGCCAGCAGTTTCCAGGGGAATACTGAAGCTTTCTTT,CASSFQGNTEAFF
TRBV7-2,TRBD2,TRBJ2-2,NA,TGTGCCAGCAGCCGGACTAGCGGTGCGAACACCGGGGAGCTGTTTTTT,CASSRTSGANTGELFF
TRBV19,NA,TRBJ2-1,NA,TGTGCCAGTAGCAAGGGGTCGGGTGTGACGGAATTCTCCTACAATGAGCAGTTCTTC,CASSKGSGVTEFSYNEQFF
TRBV11-2,TRBD1,TRBJ1-1,NA,TGTGCCAGCAGCGCCTCCAAGACAGGGGACACTGAAGCTTTCTTT,CASSASKTGDTEAFF
TRBV7-2,NA,TRBJ2-1,NA,TGTGCCAGCAGCTTAGGGCCCAACAATGAGCAGTTCTTC,CASSLGPNNEQFF
TRBV4-1,NA,TRBJ2-1,NA,TGCGCCAGCAGCCAAGATTTCAAGACCGGGGGTGAGCAGTTCTTC,CASSQDFKTGGEQFF
TRBV27,TRBD1,TRBJ2-2,NA,TGTGCCAGCAGTCTCGGACAGGGTCGCACCGGGGAGCTGTTTTTT,CASSLGQGRTGELFF
TRBV27,NA,TRBJ2-5,NA,TGTGCCAGCAGGTCCCTAGTCCAAGAGACCCAGTACTTC,CASRSLVQETQYF
TRBV6-6,TRBD1,TRBJ1-2,NA,TGTGCCAGCAGACTACAGGGGACCAACTATGGCTACACCTTC,CASRLQGTNYGYTF
TRBV7-2,NA,TRBJ2-2,NA,TGTGCCAGCAGCCCAAGTCGGTATCTACCCGGGGAGCTGTTTTTT,CASSPSRYLPGELFF
TRBV6-5,NA,TRBJ1-5,NA,TGTGCCAGCAGCCTCGGAGGGTATAGCAATCAGCCCCAGCATTTT,CASSLGGYSNQPQHF
TRBV6-1,TRBD1,TRBJ1-1,NA,TGTGCCAGCAGCACAGGGGGGGTAGCTTTCTTT,CASSTGGVAFF
TRBV20-1,NA,TRBJ2-7,NA,TGCAGTGCTCCCGTCTCCTACGAGCAGTACTTC,CSAPVSYEQYF
TRBV19,NA,TRBJ1-5,NA,TGTGCCAGTAGTTGGGGGCCCCTTAGCAATCAGCCCCAGCATTTT,CASSWGPLSNQPQHF
TRBV6-5,NA,TRBJ1-1,NA,TGTGCCAGCAGTTACTCGATGGCCAGGGGCACTGAAGCTTTCTTT,CASSYSMARGTEAFF
TRBV19,TRBD2,TRBJ2-1,NA,TGTGCCAGTAGTATAGTTGAGCGGGGGGCCAATGAGCAGTTCTTC,CASSIVERGANEQFF